Listed below are T cell receptor beta chains from one sample, sequenced in a study of T cell repertoires in cytomegalovirus infection. TCRdb processed the reads anew with MiXCR; each CDR3 protein has one entry. This sample yields 680,000 or so distinct CDR3 sequences, of which 35% to 45% are seen a single time; 2.8% belongs to the top ten. Sequencing used PBMCs. The receptors come from a human donor in good health (CMV status not recorded). Some clones in this sample may be carry-over from other donors' samples. Each CDR3 is given with its conserved first and last residue.

v_gene | CDR3aa
TRBV24-1 | CATSLPDSIGTARTQPQHF
TRBV9 | CASSVEGLVPNEQFF
TRBV2 | CASSEQGEAFF
TRBV20-1 | CSASRGRQYNEQFF
TRBV6-5 | CASGPVGLAGSDEQFF
TRBV6-6 | CASSLDRRTDTQYF
TRBV12-3/TRBV12-4 | CASSTDREYGYTF
TRBV6-1 | CASKTGELGSYEQYF
TRBV7-9 | CATQGRNNEQFF
TRBV12-3/TRBV12-4 | CASSPREPDTQYF
TRBV28 | CASSSRNQPKHF
TRBV5-4 | CASRVRTAISYTF
TRBV7-7 | CASSLDGGSNTGELFF
TRBV7-2 | CASSLEFGEETQYF
TRBV6-2/TRBV6-3 | CASSYSSGAHAAQYF
TRBV5-4 | CASSSMEGTGDEQYF
TRBV5-6 | CASSLGQIDFF
TRBV28 | CASSLAGGAQETQYF
TRBV20-1 | CSAKTSSRSYNEQFF
TRBV4-2 | CASSQDRDRGGYTF
TRBV6-5 | CASSYSSDRSEPQHF
TRBV7-6 | CASSILTDSSYNEQFF
TRBV20-1 | CSARAGSGSYNEQFF
TRBV6-1 | CASTNFGGVHNSPLHF
TRBV28 | CASSLFDPSTDTQYF
TRBV6-2/TRBV6-3 | CASSPPGRKSYEQYF
TRBV5-1 | CASGQSNTGELFF
TRBV28 | CASSSPTGMNYGYTF
TRBV7-9 | CASSLAGGGNIQYF
TRBV6-8 | CASNSQSRLAGSDEQFF
TRBV28 | CASTRETEAFF
TRBV7-8 | CASSLGGPTSGSYSDTQYF
TRBV10-2 | CASMTRNEQFF
TRBV7-6 | CASSPSLLAGTYEQYF
TRBV7-2 | CSIIQDSSTDTQYF
TRBV5-6 | CASSFSTGLGANVLTF